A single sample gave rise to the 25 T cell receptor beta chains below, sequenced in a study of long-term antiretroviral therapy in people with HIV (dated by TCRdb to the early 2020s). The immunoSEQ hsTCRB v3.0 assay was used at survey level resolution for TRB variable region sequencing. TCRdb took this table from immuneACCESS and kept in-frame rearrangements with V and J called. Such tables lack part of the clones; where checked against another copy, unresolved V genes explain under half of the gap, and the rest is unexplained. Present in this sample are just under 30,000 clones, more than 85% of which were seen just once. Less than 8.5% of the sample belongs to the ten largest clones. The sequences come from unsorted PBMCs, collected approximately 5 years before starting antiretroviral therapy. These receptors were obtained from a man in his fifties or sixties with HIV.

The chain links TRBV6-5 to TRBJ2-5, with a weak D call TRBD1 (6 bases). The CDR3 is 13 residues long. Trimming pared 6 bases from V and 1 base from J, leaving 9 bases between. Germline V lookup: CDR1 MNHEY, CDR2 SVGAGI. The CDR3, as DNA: TGTGCCAGCAGGGACAGTACCCAAGAGACCCAGTACTTC. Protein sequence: CASRDSTQETQYF.

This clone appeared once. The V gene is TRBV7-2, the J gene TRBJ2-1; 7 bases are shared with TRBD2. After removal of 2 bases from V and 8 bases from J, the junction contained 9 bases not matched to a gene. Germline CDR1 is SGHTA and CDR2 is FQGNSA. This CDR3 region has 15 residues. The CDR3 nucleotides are TGTGCCAGCAGCTTAAGGAGCGGGGCACGGGATGAGCAGTTCTTC. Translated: CASSLRSGARDEQFF. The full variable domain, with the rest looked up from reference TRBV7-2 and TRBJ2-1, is GAGVSQSPSNKVTEKGKDVELRCDPISGHTALYWYRQSLGQGLEFLIYFQGNSAPDKSGLPSDRFSAERTGGSVSTLTIQRTQQEDSAVYLCASSLRSGARDEQFFGPGTRLTVL.

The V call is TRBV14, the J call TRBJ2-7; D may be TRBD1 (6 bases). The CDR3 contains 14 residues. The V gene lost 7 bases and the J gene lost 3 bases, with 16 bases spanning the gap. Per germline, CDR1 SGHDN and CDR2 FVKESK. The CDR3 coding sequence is TGTGCCAGCAACGAGCTCGGCAGGGGCTACGAGCAGTACTTC. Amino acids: CASNELGRGYEQYF. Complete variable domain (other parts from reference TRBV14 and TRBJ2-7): EAGVTQFPSHSVIEKGQTVTLRCDPISGHDNLYWYRRVMGKEIKFLLHFVKESKQDESGMPNNRFLAERTGGTYSTLKVQPAELEDSGVYFCASNELGRGYEQYFGPGTRLTVT.

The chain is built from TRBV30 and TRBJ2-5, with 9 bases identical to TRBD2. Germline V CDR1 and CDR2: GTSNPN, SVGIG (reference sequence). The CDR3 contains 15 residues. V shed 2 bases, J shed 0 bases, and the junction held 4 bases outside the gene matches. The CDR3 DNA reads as TGTGCCTGGAGTCTCCTAGCGGGACACCAAGAGACCCAGTACTTC. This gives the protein CAWSLLAGHQETQYF.

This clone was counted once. Written as DNA, the CDR3 is TGTGCCTGGAGTCCCTGGGTGGGGGGGGCAGGTGGCACAGATACGCAGTATTTT. Its translation is CAWSPWVGGAGGTDTQYF. The genes are TRBV30 and TRBJ2-3; TRBD2 is a possible D gene (7 bases). V lost 2 bases and J lost 1, with 22 bases in between. Per the germline V gene, CDR1 is GTSNPN and CDR2 is SVGIG (reference sequence). This CDR3 is 18 amino acids long.

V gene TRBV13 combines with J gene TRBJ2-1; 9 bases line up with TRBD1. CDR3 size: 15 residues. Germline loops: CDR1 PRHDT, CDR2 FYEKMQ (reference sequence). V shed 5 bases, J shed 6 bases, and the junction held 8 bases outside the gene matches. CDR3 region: CASSLGQGLGNEQFF. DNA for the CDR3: TGTGCCAGCAGCCTCGGACAGGGGTTAGGCAATGAGCAGTTCTTC.

The CDR3 region has the DNA TGTGCCAGCAGTTACTCTCCCCCGGGACAGGGCTATGGCTACACCTTC. It translates to CASSYSPPGQGYGYTF. This rearrangement joins TRBV6-5 to TRBJ1-2; 9 bases line up with TRBD1. The length of the CDR3 is 16 residues. CDR1 is MNHEY, CDR2 SVGAGI, per germline. The V and J ends lost 0 bases and 4 bases, in that order; junction bases with no gene match: 6.

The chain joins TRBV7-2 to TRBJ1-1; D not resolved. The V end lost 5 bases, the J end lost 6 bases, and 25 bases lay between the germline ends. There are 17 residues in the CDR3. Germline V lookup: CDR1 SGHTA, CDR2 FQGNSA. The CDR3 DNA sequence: TGTGCCAGCAGCACCCTCCGGGCAGTCGCGCTTAGCCCTGAAGCTTTCTTT. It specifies CASSTLRAVALSPEAFF.

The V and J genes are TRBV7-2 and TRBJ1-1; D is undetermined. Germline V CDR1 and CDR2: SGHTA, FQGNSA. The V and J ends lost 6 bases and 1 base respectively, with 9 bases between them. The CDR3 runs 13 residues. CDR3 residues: CASSSQTNTEAFF. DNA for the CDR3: TGTGCCAGCAGTTCTCAAACGAACACTGAAGCTTTCTTT.

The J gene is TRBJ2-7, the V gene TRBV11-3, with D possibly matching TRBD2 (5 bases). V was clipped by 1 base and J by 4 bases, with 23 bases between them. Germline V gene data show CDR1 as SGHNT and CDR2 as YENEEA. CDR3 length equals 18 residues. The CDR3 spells CASSLGARAEGFSYEQYF. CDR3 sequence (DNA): TGTGCCAGCAGCTTAGGTGCCCGGGCCGAGGGCTTTTCTTACGAGCAGTACTTC.

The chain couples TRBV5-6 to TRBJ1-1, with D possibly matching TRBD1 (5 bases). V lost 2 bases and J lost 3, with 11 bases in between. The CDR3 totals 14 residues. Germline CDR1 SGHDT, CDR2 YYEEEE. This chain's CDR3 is CASSLTTGDTEAFF. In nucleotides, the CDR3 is TGTGCCAGCAGCTTAACAACAGGAGACACTGAAGCTTTCTTT.

The chain's CDR3 is CAISVTGLNEQFF. The CDR3 DNA sequence: TGTGCCATCAGTGTAACAGGCCTCAATGAGCAGTTCTTC. J is TRBJ2-1 and V is TRBV10-3, with a possible D match to TRBD1 (5 bases). The germline V gene encodes CDR1 ENHRY and CDR2 SYGVKD. The CDR3 has 13 residues. Trimming took off 4 bases at V and 6 bases at J, with 10 bases between the two ends.

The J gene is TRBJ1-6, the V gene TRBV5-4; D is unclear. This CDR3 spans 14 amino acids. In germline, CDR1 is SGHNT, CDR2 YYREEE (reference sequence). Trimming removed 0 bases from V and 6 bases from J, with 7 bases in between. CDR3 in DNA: TGTGCCAGCAGCTTGGTTTCCGTTAATTCACCCCTCCACTTT. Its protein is CASSLVSVNSPLHF.

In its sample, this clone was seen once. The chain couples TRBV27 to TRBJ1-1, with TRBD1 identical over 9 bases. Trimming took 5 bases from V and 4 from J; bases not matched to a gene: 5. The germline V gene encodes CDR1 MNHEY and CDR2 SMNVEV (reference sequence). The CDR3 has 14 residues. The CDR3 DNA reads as TGTGCCAGCAGTATTCGGACAGGGGCCACTGAAGCTTTCTTT. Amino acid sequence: CASSIRTGATEAFF.

The CDR3 region is CASSVDLQPNTEAFF. The DNA for the CDR3 is TGTGCCAGCAGCGTAGATTTGCAACCTAACACTGAAGCTTTCTTT. The chain recombines TRBV9 with TRBJ1-1, with D hard to call. Trimming pared 0 bases from V and 2 bases from J, leaving 11 bases between. CDR1 and CDR2 (germline): SGDLS, YYNGEE. This CDR3 is 15 amino acids long.

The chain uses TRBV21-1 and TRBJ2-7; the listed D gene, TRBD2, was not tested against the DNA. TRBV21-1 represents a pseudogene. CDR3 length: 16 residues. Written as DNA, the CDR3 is TGTGCCAGCAGCAAAAGATCGGTAGACGAGGGTTACGAGCAGTACTTC. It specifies CASSKRSVDEGYEQYF.

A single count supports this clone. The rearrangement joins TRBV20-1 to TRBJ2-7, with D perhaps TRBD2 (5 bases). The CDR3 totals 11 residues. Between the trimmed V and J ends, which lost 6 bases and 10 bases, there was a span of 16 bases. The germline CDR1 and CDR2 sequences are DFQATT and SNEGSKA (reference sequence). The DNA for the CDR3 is TGCAGTGCCGAGGGTAGGGAGTTTCAGTACTTC. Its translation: CSAEGREFQYF.

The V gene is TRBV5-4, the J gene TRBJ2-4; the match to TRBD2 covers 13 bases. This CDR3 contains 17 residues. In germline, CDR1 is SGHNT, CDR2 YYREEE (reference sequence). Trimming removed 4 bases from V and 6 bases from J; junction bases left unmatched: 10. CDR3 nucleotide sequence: TGTGCCAGCAGCCCTCGGGGACTAGCGGGACGTAGAAACATTCAGTACTTC. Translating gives CASSPRGLAGRRNIQYF.

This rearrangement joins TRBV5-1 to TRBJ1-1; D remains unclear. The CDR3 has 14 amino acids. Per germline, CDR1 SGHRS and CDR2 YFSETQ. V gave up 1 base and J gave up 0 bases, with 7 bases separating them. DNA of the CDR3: TGCGCCAGCAGCTTGAATTTCCTGAACACTGAAGCTTTCTTT. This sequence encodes CASSLNFLNTEAFF. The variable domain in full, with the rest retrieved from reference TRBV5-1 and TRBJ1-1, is KAGVTQTPRYLIKTRGQQVTLSCSPISGHRSVSWYQQTPGQGLQFLFEYFSETQRNKGNFPGRFSGRQFSNSRSEMNVSTLELGDSALYLCASSLNFLNTEAFFGQGTRLTVV.

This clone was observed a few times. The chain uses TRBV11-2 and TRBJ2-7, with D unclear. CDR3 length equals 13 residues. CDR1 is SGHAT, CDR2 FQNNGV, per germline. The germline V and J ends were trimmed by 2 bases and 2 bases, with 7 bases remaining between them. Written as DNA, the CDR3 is TGTGCCAGCAGCTTACGGGCTCCCTACGAGCAGTACTTC. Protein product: CASSLRAPYEQYF.

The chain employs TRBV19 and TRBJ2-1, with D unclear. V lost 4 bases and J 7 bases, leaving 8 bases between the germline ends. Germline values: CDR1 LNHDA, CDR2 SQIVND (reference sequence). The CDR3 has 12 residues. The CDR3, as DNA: TGTGCCAGTAGTACGGACGTGAATGAGCAGTTCTTC. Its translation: CASSTDVNEQFF.

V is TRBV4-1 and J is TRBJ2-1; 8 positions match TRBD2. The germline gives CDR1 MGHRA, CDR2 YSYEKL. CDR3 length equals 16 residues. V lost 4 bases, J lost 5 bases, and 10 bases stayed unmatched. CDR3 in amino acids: CASSRFLAGTHNEQFF. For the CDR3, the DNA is TGCGCCAGCAGCCGCTTCTTAGCGGGGACACACAATGAGCAGTTCTTC.

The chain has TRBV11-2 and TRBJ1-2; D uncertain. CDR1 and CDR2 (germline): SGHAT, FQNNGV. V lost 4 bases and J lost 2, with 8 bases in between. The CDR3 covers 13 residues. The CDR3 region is CASSSAPNYGYTF. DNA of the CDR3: TGTGCCAGCAGCTCCGCACCCAACTATGGCTACACCTTC.

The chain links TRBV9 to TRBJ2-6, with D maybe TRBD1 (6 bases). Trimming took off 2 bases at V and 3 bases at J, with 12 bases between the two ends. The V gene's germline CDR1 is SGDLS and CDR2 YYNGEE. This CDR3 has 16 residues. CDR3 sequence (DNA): TGTGCCAGCAGCGTTGGCAGGGGATTTGGGGCCAACGTCCTGACTTTC. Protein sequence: CASSVGRGFGANVLTF.

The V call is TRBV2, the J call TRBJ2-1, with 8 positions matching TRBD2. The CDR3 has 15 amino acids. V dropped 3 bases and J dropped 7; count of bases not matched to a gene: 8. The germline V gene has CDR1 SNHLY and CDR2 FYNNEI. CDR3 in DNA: TGTGCCAGCAGTGACCACAAGCGGGAGATGAATGAGCAGTTCTTC. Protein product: CASSDHKREMNEQFF.